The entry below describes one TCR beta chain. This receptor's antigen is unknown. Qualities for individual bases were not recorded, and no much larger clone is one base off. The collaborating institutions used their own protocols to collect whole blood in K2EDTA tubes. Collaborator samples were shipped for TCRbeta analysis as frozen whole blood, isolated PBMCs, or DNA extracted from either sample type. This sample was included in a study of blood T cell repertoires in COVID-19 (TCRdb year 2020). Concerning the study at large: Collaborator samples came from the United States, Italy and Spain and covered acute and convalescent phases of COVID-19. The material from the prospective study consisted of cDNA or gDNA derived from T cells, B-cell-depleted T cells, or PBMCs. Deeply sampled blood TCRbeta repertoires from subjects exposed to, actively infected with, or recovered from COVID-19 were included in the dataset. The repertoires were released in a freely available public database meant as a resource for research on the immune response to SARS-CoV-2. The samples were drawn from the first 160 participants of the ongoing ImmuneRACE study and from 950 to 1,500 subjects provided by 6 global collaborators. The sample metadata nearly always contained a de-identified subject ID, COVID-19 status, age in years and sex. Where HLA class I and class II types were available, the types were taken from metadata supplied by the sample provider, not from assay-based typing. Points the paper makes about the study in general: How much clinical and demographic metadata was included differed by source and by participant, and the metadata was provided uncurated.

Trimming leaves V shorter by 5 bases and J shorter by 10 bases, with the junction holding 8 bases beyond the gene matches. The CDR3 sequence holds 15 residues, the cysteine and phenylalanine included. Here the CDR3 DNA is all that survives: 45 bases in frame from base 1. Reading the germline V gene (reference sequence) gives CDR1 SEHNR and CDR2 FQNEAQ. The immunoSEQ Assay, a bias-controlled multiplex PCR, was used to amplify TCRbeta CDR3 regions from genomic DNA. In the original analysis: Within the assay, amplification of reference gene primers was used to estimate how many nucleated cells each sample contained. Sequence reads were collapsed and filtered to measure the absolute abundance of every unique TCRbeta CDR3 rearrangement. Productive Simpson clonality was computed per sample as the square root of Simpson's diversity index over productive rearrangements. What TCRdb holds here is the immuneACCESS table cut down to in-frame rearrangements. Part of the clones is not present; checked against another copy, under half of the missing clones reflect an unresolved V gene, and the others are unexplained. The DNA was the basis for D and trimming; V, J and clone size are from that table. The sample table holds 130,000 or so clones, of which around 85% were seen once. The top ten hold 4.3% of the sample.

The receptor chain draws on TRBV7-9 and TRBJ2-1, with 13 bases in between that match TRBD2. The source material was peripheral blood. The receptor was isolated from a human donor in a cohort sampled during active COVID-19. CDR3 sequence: CASSPPGLAGKEQFF. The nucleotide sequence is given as TGTGCCAGCAGCCCCCCGGGACTAGCGGGGAAAGAGCAGTTCTTC.